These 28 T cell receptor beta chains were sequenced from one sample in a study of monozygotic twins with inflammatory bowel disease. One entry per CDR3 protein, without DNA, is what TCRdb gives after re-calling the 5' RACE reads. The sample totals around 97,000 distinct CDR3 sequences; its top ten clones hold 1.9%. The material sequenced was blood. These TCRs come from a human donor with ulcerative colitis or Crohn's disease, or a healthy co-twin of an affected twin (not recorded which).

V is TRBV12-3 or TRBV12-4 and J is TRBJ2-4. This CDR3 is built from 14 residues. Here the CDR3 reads CASSLLSAKNIQYF.

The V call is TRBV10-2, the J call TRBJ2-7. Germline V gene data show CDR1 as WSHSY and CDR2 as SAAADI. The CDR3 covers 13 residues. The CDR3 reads CASSVGNSYEQYF.

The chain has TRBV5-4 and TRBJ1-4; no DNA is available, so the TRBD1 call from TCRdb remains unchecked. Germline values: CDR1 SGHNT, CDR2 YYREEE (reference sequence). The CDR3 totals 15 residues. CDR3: CASSPTGTRGEKLFF.

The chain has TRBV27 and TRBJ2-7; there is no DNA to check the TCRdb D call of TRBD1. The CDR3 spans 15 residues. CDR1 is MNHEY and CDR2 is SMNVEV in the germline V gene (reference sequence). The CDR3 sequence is CASSLDRGPSYEQYF.

CDR3 protein: CSANRDTAGDTQYF. The V gene is TRBV20-1, the J gene TRBJ2-3; the TCRdb D gene call, TRBD1, has no DNA to confirm it. CDR1 and CDR2 from the germline V gene are DFQATT and SNEGSKA (reference sequence). This CDR3 is built from 14 residues.

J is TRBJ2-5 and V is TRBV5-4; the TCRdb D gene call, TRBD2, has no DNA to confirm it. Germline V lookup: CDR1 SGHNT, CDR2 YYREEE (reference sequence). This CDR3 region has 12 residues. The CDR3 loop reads CASSGGEETQYF.

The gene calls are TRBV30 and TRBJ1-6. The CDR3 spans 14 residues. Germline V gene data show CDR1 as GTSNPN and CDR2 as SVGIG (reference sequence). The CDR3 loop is CAWSVLRANSPLHF. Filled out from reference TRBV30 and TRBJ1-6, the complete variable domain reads SQTIHQWPATLVQPVGSPLSLECTVEGTSNPNLYWYRQAAGRGLQLLFYSVGIGQISSEVPQNLSASRPQDRQFILSSKKLLLSDSGFYLCAWSVLRANSPLHFGNGTRLTVT.

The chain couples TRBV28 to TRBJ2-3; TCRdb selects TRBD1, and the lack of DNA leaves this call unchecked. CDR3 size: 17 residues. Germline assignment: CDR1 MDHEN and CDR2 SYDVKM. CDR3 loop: CASESPRGTRNTDTQYF.

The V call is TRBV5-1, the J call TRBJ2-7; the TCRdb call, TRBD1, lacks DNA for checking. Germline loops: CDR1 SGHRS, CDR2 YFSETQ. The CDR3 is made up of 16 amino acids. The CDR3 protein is CASSLPGGGGSYEQYF.

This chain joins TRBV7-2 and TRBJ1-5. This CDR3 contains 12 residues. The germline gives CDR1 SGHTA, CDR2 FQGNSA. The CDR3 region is CASSLGDQPQHF. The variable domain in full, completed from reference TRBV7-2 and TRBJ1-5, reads GAGVSQSPSNKVTEKGKDVELRCDPISGHTALYWYRQSLGQGLEFLIYFQGNSAPDKSGLPSDRFSAERTGGSVSTLTIQRTQQEDSAVYLCASSLGDQPQHFGDGTRLSIL.

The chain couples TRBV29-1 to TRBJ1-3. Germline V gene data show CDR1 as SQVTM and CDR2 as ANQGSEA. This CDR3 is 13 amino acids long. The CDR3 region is CSVEIPIGNTIYF.

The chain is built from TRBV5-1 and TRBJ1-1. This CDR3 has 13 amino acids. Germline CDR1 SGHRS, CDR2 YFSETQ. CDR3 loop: CASSWAASAEAFF.

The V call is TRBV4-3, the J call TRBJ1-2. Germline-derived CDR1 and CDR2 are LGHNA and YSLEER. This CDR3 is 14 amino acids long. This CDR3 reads CASSLNFGRSLYTF.

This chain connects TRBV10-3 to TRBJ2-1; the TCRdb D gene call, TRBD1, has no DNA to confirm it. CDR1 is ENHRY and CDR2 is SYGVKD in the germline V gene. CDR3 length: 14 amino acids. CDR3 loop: CAISGGVAYNEQFF.

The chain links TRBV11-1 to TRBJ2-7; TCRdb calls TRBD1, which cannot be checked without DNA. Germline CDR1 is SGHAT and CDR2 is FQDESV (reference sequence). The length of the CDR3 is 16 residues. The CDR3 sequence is CASSLGIAGTAYEQYF.

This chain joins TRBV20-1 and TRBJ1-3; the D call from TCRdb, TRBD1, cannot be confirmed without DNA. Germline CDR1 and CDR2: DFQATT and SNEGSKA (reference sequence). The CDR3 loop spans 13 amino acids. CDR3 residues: CSTTGARGNTIYF.

The chain's CDR3 is CASSLAGTVNQPQHF. The chain combines TRBV5-5 with TRBJ1-5; there is no DNA to check the TCRdb D call of TRBD1. The CDR3 covers 15 residues. CDR1 is SGHKS and CDR2 is YYEKEE in the germline V gene (reference sequence).

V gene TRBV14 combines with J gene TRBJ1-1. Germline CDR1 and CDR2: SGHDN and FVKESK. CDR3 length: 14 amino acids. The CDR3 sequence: CASSQVQSRTEAFF.

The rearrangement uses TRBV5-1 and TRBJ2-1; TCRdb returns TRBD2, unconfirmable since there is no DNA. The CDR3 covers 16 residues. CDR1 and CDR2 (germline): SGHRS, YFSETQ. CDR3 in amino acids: CASSLTSGGSYNEQFF.

The CDR3 loop reads CASSQGLAGVEQYF. V and J are TRBV6-1 and TRBJ2-7; TCRdb designates TRBD2, a call that cannot be tested without DNA. Germline CDR1 and CDR2: MNHNS and SASEGT. This CDR3 region has 14 residues.

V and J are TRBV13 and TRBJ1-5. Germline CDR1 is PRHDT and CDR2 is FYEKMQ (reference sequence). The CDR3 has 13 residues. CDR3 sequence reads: CASSHGYNQPQHF.

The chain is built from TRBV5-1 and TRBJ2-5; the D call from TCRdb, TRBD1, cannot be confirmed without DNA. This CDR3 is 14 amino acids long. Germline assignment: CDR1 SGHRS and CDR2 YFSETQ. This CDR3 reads CASSLYQGKETQYF.

The CDR3 loop is CASSLDGQGSLETQYF. J is TRBJ2-5 and V is TRBV5-1; the TCRdb call, TRBD1, lacks DNA for checking. Germline loops: CDR1 SGHRS, CDR2 YFSETQ. The CDR3 has 16 amino acids. Full variable domain (missing parts from reference TRBV5-1 and TRBJ2-5): KAGVTQTPRYLIKTRGQQVTLSCSPISGHRSVSWYQQTPGQGLQFLFEYFSETQRNKGNFPGRFSGRQFSNSRSEMNVSTLELGDSALYLCASSLDGQGSLETQYFGPGTRLLVL.

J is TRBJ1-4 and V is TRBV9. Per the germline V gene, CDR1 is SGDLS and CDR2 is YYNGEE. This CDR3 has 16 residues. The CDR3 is CASSERALATNEKLFF.

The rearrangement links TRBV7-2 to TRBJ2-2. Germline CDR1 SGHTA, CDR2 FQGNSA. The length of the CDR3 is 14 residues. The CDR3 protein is CASSSPGNTGELFF.

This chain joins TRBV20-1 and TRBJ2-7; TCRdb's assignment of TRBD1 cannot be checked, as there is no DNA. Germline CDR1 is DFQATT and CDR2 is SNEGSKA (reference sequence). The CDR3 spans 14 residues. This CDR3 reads CSASKSAQGDEQYF.

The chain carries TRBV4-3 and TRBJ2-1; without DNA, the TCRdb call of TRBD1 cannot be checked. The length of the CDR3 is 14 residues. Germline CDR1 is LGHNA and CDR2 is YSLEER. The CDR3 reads CASSLHGGSGEQFF.

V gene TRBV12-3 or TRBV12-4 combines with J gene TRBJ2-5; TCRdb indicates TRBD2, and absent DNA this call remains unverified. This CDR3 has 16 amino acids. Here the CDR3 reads CASSSTSGGPQETQYF.